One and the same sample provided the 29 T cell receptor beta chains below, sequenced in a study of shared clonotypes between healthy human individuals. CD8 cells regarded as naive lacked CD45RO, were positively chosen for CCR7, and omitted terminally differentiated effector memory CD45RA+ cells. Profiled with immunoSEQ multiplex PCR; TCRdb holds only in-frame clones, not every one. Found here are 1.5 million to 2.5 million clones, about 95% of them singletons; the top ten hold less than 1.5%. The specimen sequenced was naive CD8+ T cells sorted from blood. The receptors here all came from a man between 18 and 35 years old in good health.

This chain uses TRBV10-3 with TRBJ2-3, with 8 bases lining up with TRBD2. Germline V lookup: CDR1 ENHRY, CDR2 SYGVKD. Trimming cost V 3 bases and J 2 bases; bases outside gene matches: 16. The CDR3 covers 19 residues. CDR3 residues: CAISEPWGGRSGNTDTQYF. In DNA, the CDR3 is TGTGCCATCAGTGAACCGTGGGGCGGGAGGTCGGGCAACACAGATACGCAGTATTTT.

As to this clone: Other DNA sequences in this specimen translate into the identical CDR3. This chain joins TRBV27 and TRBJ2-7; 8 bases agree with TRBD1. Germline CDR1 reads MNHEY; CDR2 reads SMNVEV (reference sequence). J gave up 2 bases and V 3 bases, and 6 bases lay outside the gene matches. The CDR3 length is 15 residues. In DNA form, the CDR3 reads TGTGCCAGCAGTTTGATAGGGACAGGAACCTACGAGCAGTACTTC. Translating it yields CASSLIGTGTYEQYF.

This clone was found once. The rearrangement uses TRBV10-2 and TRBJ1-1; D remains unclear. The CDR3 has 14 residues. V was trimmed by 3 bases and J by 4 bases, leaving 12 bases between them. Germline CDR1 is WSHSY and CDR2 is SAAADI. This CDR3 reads CASSDLGAGTEAFF. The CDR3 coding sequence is TGCGCCAGCAGTGATCTGGGCGCGGGCACTGAAGCTTTCTTT.

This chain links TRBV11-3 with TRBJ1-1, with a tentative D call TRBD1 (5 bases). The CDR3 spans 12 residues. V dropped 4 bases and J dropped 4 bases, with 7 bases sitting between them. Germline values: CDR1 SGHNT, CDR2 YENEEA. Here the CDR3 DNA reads TGTGCCAGCAGCTGGGACGGCACTGAAGCTTTCTTT. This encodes CASSWDGTEAFF.

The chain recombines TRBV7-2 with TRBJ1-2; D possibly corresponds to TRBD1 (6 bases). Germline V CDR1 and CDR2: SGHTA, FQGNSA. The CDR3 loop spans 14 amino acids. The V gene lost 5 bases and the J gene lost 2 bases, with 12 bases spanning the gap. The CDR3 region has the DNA TGTGCCAGCAGCAAACGGGACACGAACTATGGCTACACCTTC. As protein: CASSKRDTNYGYTF.

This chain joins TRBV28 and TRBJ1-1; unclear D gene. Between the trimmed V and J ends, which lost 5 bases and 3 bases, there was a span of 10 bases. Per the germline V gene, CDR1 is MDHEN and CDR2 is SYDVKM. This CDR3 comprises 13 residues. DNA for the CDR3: TGTGCCAGCAGTCTACTGGGCTACACTGAAGCTTTCTTT. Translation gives CASSLLGYTEAFF.

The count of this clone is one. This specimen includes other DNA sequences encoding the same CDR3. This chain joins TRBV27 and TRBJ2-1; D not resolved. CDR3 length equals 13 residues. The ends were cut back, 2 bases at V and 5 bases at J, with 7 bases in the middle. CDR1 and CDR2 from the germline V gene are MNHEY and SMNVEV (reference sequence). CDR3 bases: TGTGCCAGCAGTTTAGGATTGAACAATGAGCAGTTCTTC. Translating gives CASSLGLNNEQFF.

In DNA form, the CDR3 reads TGTGCCAGCAGCTTCTCTAGCGACAGGGCCCCTGACGAGCAGTACTTC. Translated, it gives CASSFSSDRAPDEQYF. This chain uses TRBV13 with TRBJ2-7, with D possibly matching TRBD1 (7 bases). The length of the CDR3 is 16 residues. Trimming stripped 3 bases from V and 5 bases from J, with 20 bases between. Germline V gene data show CDR1 as PRHDT and CDR2 as FYEKMQ (reference sequence).

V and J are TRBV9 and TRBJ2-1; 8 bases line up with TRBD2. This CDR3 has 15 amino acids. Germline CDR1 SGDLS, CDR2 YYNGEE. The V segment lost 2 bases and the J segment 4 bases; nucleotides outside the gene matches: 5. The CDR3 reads CASSVSGGEYNEQFF. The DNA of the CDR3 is TGTGCCAGCAGCGTCAGCGGGGGTGAATACAATGAGCAGTTCTTC.

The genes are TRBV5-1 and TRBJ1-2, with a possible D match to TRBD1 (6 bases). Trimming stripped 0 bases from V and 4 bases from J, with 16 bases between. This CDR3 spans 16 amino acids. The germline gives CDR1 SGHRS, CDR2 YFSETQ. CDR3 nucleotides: TGCGCCAGCAGCTTGGGAGTATTGGCCAGGGGCTATGGCTACACCTTC. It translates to CASSLGVLARGYGYTF.

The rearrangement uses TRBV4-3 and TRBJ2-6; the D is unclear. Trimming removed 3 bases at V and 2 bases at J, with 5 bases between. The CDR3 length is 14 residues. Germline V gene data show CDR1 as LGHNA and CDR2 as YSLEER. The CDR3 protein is CASSQTPGANVLTF. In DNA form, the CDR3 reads TGCGCCAGCAGCCAGACCCCTGGGGCCAACGTCCTGACTTTC.

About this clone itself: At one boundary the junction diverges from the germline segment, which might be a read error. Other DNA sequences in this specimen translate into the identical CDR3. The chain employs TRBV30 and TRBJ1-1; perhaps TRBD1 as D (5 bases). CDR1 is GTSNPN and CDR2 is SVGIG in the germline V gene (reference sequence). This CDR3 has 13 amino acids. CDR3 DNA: TGTGCCTGGAGTGCGGAGGGGAACACTGAAGCCTTCTTT. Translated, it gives CAWSAEGNTEAFF.

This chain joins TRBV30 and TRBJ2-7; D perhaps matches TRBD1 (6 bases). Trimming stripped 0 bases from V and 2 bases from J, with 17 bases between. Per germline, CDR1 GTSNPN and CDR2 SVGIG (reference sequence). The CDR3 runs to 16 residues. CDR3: CAWSVYYREGPYEQYF. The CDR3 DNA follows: TGTGCCTGGAGTGTATATTACAGGGAAGGTCCCTACGAGCAGTACTTC.

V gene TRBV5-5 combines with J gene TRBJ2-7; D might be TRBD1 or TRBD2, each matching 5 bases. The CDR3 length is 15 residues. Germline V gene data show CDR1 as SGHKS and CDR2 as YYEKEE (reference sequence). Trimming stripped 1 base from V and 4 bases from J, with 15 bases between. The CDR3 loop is CASSLTGPQPYEQYF. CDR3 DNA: TGTGCCAGCAGCTTGACGGGACCGCAACCATACGAGCAGTACTTC.

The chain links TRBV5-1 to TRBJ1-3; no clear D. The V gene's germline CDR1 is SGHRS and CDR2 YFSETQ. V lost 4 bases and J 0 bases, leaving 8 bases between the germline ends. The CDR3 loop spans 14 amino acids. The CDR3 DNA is TGCGCCAGCAGCGAGGGATTCTCTGGAAACACCATATATTTT. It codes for CASSEGFSGNTIYF.

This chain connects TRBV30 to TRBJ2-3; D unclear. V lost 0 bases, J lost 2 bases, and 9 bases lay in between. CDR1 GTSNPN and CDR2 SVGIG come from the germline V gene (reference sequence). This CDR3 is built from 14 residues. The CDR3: CAWSVRQPTDTQYF. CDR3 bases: TGTGCCTGGAGTGTACGGCAGCCCACAGATACGCAGTATTTT.

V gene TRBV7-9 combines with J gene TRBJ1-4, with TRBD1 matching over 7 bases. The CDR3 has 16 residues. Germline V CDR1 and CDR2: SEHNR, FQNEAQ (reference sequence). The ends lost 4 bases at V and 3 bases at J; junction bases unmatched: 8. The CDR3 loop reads CASSYVTGPANEKLFF. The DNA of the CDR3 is TGTGCCAGCAGCTACGTGACAGGGCCGGCTAATGAAAAACTGTTTTTT.

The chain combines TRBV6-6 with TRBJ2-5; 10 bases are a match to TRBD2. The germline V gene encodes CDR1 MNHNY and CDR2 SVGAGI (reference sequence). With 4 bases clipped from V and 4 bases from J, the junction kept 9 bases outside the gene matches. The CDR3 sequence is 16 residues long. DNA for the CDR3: TGTGCCAGCAGTTCCAAAAGGACTAGCGGATTAGAGACCCAGTACTTC. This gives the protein CASSSKRTSGLETQYF.

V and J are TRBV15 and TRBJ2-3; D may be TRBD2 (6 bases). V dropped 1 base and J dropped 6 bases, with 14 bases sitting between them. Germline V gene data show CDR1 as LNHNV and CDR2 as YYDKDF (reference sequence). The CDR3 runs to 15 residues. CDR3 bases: TGTGCCACCAGCAGAGGACTAGAGGTATCGGATACGCAGTATTTT. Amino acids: CATSRGLEVSDTQYF.

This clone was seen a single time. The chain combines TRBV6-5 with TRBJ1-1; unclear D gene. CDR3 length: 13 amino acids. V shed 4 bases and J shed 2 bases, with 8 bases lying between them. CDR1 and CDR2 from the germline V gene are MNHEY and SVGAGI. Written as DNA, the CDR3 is TGTGCCAGCAGTTCGTCTTCAAACACTGAAGCTTTCTTT. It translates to CASSSSSNTEAFF.

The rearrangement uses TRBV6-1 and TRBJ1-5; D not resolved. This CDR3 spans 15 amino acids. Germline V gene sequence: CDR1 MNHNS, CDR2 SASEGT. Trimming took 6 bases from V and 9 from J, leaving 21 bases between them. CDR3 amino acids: CASRDAGPLIGPQHF. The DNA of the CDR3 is TGTGCCAGCAGGGATGCCGGTCCACTCATCGGGCCCCAGCATTTT.

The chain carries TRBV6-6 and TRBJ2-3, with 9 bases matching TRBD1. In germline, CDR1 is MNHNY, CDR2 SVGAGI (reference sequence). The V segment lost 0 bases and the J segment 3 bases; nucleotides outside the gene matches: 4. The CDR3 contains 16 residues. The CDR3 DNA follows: TGTGCCAGCAGTTACTCGGCACAGGGGGCGACAGATACGCAGTATTTT. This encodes CASSYSAQGATDTQYF.

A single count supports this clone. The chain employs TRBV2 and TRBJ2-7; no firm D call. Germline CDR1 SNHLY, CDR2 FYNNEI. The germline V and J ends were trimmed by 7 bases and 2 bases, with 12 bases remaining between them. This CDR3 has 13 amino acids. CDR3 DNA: TGTGCCAGCATCGCGGCAGGCGCCTACGAGCAGTACTTC. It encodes CASIAAGAYEQYF.

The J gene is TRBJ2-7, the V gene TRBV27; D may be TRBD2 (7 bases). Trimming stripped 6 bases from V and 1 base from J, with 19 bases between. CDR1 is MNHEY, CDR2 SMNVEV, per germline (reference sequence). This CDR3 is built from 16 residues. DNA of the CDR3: TGTGCCAGCAGCCTCTTTGCAGGGAGGGGGTCCTACGAGCAGTACTTC. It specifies CASSLFAGRGSYEQYF.

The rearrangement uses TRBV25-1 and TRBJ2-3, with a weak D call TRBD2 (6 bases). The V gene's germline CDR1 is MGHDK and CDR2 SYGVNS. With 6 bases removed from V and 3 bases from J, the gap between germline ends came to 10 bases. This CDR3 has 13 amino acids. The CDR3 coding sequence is TGTGCCAGCAGCCTAGGAGGGACAGATACGCAGTATTTT. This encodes CASSLGGTDTQYF.

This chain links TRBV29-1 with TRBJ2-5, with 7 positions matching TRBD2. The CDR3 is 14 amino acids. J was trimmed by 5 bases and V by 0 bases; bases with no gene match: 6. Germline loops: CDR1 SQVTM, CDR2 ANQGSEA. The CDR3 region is CSVEDEAGDETQYF. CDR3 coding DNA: TGCAGCGTTGAAGACGAGGCGGGAGATGAGACCCAGTACTTC.

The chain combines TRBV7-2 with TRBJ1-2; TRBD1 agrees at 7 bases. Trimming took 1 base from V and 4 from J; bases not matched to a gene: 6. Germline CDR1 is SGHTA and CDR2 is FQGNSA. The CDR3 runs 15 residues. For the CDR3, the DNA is TGTGCCAGCAGCTTAGATCCCGACAGGGTCTATGGCTACACCTTC. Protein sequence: CASSLDPDRVYGYTF. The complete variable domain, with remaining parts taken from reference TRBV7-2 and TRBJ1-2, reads GAGVSQSPSNKVTEKGKDVELRCDPISGHTALYWYRQSLGQGLEFLIYFQGNSAPDKSGLPSDRFSAERTGGSVSTLTIQRTQQEDSAVYLCASSLDPDRVYGYTFGSGTRLTVV.

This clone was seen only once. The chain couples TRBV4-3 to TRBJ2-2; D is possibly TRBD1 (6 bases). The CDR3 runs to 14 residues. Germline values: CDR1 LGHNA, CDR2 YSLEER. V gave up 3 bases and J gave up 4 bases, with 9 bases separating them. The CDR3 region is CASSQVRGTGELFF. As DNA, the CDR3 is TGCGCCAGCAGCCAGGTCAGGGGCACCGGGGAGCTGTTTTTT.

CDR3 coding DNA: TGTGCCAGCAGCCTGGGGGGAGGTTACACTGAAGCTTTCTTT. Translating it yields CASSLGGGYTEAFF. V usage is TRBV27 and J usage is TRBJ1-1; a weak D match, TRBD1 (5 bases). Trimming removed 6 bases at V and 3 bases at J, with 14 bases between. Germline CDR1 MNHEY, CDR2 SMNVEV (reference sequence). The CDR3 has 14 amino acids.